This is a list of T cell receptor beta chains from one sample in a study of identical twins. TCRdb recomputed calls from the 5' RACE reads with MiXCR, one row per CDR3 protein. The data show some 330,000 distinct CDR3 sequences, approximately 8.8% seen once. What was sequenced was naive T cells sorted from blood. Receptors originate from a woman aged 45-60 years in good health. Both conserved end residues are part of each CDR3. D genes are given only for firm matches. The size of a clone is reported for some rows only, either as once, few or many, or as a class for expanded clones.

d_gene	v_gene	abundance	j_gene	CDR3nt	CDR3aa
NA	TRBV24-1	NA	TRBJ2-2	TGTGCCACCAGCATTTTCCGCCGGGTTAGGGGGGAGCTGTTTTTT	CATSIFRRVRGELFF
NA	TRBV7-8	few	TRBJ2-1	TGTGCCAGCAGCGCCCCCGAATACAATGAGCAGTTCTTC	CASSAPEYNEQFF
NA	TRBV24-1	many	TRBJ2-2	TGTGCCACCAGTGAGTACACCGGGGAGCTGTTTTTT	CATSEYTGELFF
TRBD1	TRBV3-1	NA	TRBJ1-5	TGTGCCAGCAGCCAAGGAAAGGGACAGTCTCGCAATCAGCCCCAGCATTTT	CASSQGKGQSRNQPQHF
NA	TRBV12-5	NA	TRBJ2-6	TGTGCTAGTGACGACTCTGGGGCCAACGTCCTGACTTTC	CASDDSGANVLTF
TRBD1	TRBV7-6	few	TRBJ1-2	TGTGCCAGCAGCGTAGGACAGGGACCTAACTATGGCTACACCTTC	CASSVGQGPNYGYTF
NA	TRBV6-6	NA	TRBJ2-3	TGTGCCAGCAGTTACCAAGCGGGTGGAGATACGCAGTATTTT	CASSYQAGGDTQYF
NA	TRBV29-1	few	TRBJ2-7	TGCAGCGTCACGGGACGTAGCTCCTACGAGCAGTACTTC	CSVTGRSSYEQYF
TRBD2	TRBV7-2	NA	TRBJ2-1	TGTGCCAGCAGCTTATATAGTAGCGGGAGGGGTGAGCAGTTCTTC	CASSLYSSGRGEQFF
NA	TRBV5-6	many	TRBJ2-2	TGTGCCAGCAGCTTGATCGGGACGAACACCGGGGAGCTGTTTTTT	CASSLIGTNTGELFF
TRBD1	TRBV4-1	few	TRBJ2-4	TGCGCCAGCAGCCGATCGGGACAGGGATTCAAAAACATTCAGTACTTC	CASSRSGQGFKNIQYF
NA	TRBV12-3/TRBV12-4	NA	TRBJ1-2	TGTGCCAGCAGTTTAGCGCGCCAGGGTAACTATGGCTACACCTTC	CASSLARQGNYGYTF
NA	TRBV5-1	many	TRBJ2-3	TGCGCCAGCAGCTTGGGGGCGAAATCCACAGATACGCAGTATTTT	CASSLGAKSTDTQYF
TRBD2	TRBV7-2	large	TRBJ2-3	TGTGCCAGCAGCCCGGGACTAGCTGTCACAGATACGCAGTATTTT	CASSPGLAVTDTQYF
NA	TRBV6-5	few	TRBJ1-5	TGTGCCAGCAAGGAGGGGCTTGGCAATCAGCCCCAGCATTTT	CASKEGLGNQPQHF
NA	TRBV5-1	many	TRBJ2-1	TGCGCCAGCAGCTTGGTTGCCGGCAATGAGCAGTTCTTC	CASSLVAGNEQFF
TRBD1	TRBV29-1	NA	TRBJ2-1	TGCAGCGCTTCCGGGACAGACCGCGAGCAGTTCTTC	CSASGTDREQFF
NA	TRBV10-3	few	TRBJ2-5	TGTGCCACGAAAGAGACCCAGTACTTC	CATKETQYF
NA	TRBV19	NA	TRBJ2-5	TGTGCCAGTAGTGACTACCGACGGAGAGCGTCAGAGACCCAGTACTTC	CASSDYRRRASETQYF
NA	TRBV18	NA	TRBJ2-5	TGTGCCAGCTCACCAGTAAATGCAGACGGGGAGACCCAGTACTTC	CASSPVNADGETQYF
TRBD1	TRBV18	NA	TRBJ1-5	TGTGCCAGCTCACCCGGGACAGGGGCGGGCAATCAGCCCCAGCATTTT	CASSPGTGAGNQPQHF
TRBD2	TRBV6-5	few	TRBJ2-7	TGTGCCAGCAGGGGAGGGGCGGACGAGCAGTACTTC	CASRGGADEQYF
NA	TRBV25-1	NA	TRBJ2-3	TGTGCCAGCAGTGAACCGAGCGACACAGATACGCAGTATTTT	CASSEPSDTDTQYF
NA	TRBV4-1	NA	TRBJ1-5	TGCGCCAGCAGCCAAGACAGTTGGGGAAATCAGCCCCAGCATTTT	CASSQDSWGNQPQHF
NA	TRBV6-5	few	TRBJ1-3	TGTGCCAGCAAGGCTGATAGACACTCTGGAAACACCATATATTTT	CASKADRHSGNTIYF
NA	TRBV5-1	NA	TRBJ2-3	TGCGCCAGCAGTTGGGACTCGAACACAGATACGCAGTATTTT	CASSWDSNTDTQYF
TRBD2	TRBV3-1	NA	TRBJ2-2	TGTGCCAGCAGCCAAGAAGCTAGCGGCACCGGGGAGCTGTTTTTT	CASSQEASGTGELFF
NA	TRBV7-9	few	TRBJ1-1	TGTGCCAGCAGCGGCGACCAGGAGGACGCTGAAGCTTTCTTT	CASSGDQEDAEAFF
NA	TRBV20-1	many	TRBJ2-4	TGCAGTGCTAGAGGGGACGGTGAAAACATTCAGTACTTC	CSARGDGENIQYF
NA	TRBV30	few	TRBJ2-1	TGTGCCTGGAGTGGAGCCTCGGGCTACAATGAGCAGTTCTTC	CAWSGASGYNEQFF
NA	TRBV5-5	NA	TRBJ2-2	TGTGCCTGCAGCTTGCAGCCGAGACACAGCACCGGGGAGCTGTTTTTT	CACSLQPRHSTGELFF
NA	TRBV10-3	many	TRBJ2-3	TGTGCCATCAGTGAGTCGAAAGCCCCGGGGGATACGCAGTATTTT	CAISESKAPGDTQYF
TRBD2	TRBV5-1	NA	TRBJ2-3	TGCGCCAGCAGCCCGGCGGGAGCCCCTAGCACAGATACGCAGTATTTT	CASSPAGAPSTDTQYF
NA	TRBV7-8	many	TRBJ2-7	TGTGCCAGCAGCTTAGCGCTATCCTACGAGCAGTACTTC	CASSLALSYEQYF
TRBD1	TRBV5-1	once	TRBJ1-2	TGCGCCAGCAGCTGGGGACAGGGAACGGATGGCTACACCTTC	CASSWGQGTDGYTF
NA	TRBV12-3/TRBV12-4	many	TRBJ1-2	TGTGCCAGCAGTGTCGGGACGGGTAACTATGGCTACACCTTC	CASSVGTGNYGYTF
TRBD1	TRBV18	few	TRBJ2-7	TGTGCCAGCTCACCCGAACAGGGGGGCGCCTACGAGCAGTACTTC	CASSPEQGGAYEQYF
NA	TRBV11-2	NA	TRBJ1-1	TGTGCCAGCAGCTTAGCCGGGACCACAAGTTGGGCTTTCTTT	CASSLAGTTSWAFF
TRBD2	TRBV9	NA	TRBJ2-1	TGTGCCAGCAGCGGCCCTCCACTAGCGGGAAGCTACAATGAGCAGTTCTTC	CASSGPPLAGSYNEQFF
NA	TRBV2	NA	TRBJ2-2	TGTGCCAGCATAAACTCAGGGGCGAACACCGGGGAGCTGTTTTTT	CASINSGANTGELFF
TRBD1	TRBV3-1	NA	TRBJ2-7	TGTGCCAGCAGCCAATGGGACAGGGGCGACGAGCAGTACTTC	CASSQWDRGDEQYF
NA	TRBV12-3/TRBV12-4	many	TRBJ2-4	TGTGCCAGCAGTTTGGGGCGGTGGGAGAACATTCAGTACTTC	CASSLGRWENIQYF
NA	TRBV20-1	few	TRBJ2-5	TGCAGTGCTAAAGCCTCGGGCGGGTTAGAGACCCAGTACTTC	CSAKASGGLETQYF
NA	TRBV18	NA	TRBJ2-3	TGTGCCAGCTCACCAGCCGGAACCACAGATACGCAGTATTTT	CASSPAGTTDTQYF
TRBD1	TRBV6-5	NA	TRBJ2-3	TGTGCCAGCAGTTACGGACAGGAGATCACAGATACGCAGTATTTT	CASSYGQEITDTQYF
NA	TRBV29-1	few	TRBJ2-2	TGCAGCGTTGAAGATCGGAGGGTTCACACCGGGGAGCTGTTTTTT	CSVEDRRVHTGELFF
TRBD2	TRBV11-1	few	TRBJ2-5	TGTGCCAGCAGCTTGGGACTAAGGTTTAGCCAGTACTTC	CASSLGLRFSQYF
NA	TRBV20-1	many	TRBJ1-3	TGCAGTGCCCAGAAGGGCACGGGAAACACCATATATTTT	CSAQKGTGNTIYF
TRBD2	TRBV5-5	many	TRBJ2-1	TGTGCCAGCAGCTTGTTAACTAGCGGGCCGCTCAATGAGCAGTTCTTC	CASSLLTSGPLNEQFF
NA	TRBV3-1	NA	TRBJ2-1	TGTGCCAGCAGCCAAGATATAACAGCGTACAATGAGCAGTTCTTC	CASSQDITAYNEQFF
TRBD2	TRBV7-9	NA	TRBJ2-7	TGTGCCAGCAGCCCTAGCGGGAGGCGGCACGAGCAGTACTTC	CASSPSGRRHEQYF
TRBD1	TRBV28	NA	TRBJ2-3	TGTGCCAGCAGTTTATTTCGGATAGGGGACAGGGGGAACTTCACAGATACGCAGTATTTT	CASSLFRIGDRGNFTDTQYF
NA	TRBV12-3/TRBV12-4	NA	TRBJ2-1	TGTGCCAGCACCCTCCTAGGCTCCTACAATGAGCAGTTCTTC	CASTLLGSYNEQFF
NA	TRBV7-8	few	TRBJ1-3	TGTGCCTCCAAGCGGGGGGCCGACTCTGGAAACACCATATATTTT	CASKRGADSGNTIYF